One and the same sample provided the 16 T cell receptor beta chains below, sequenced in a study of cytomegalovirus exposure and HLA in healthy donors. The PCR ran on 60 Vbeta and 13 Jbeta primers. Method: immunoSEQ multiplex PCR; TCRdb's copy keeps in-frame clones and lacks some. Of 120,000 or so clones detected, around 80% appear once; the ten largest clones hold more than 1%. Sample: PBMCs. The receptors were sampled from a female donor in good health and CMV-seronegative.

The V gene is TRBV27, the J gene TRBJ2-3; TRBD1 might be the D (7 bases). Germline values: CDR1 MNHEY, CDR2 SMNVEV (reference sequence). CDR3 length equals 14 residues. The germline V and J ends were trimmed by 10 bases and 1 base, with 15 bases remaining between them. As DNA, the CDR3 is TGTGCCACCAGGAGGGGGCGGGGCACAGATACGCAGTATTTT. This translates into CATRRGRGTDTQYF.

The chain carries TRBV19 and TRBJ1-2, with 11 bases lining up with TRBD1. The CDR3 has 17 amino acids. Trimming took 10 bases from V and 4 from J; bases not matched to a gene: 17. Per the germline V gene, CDR1 is LNHDA and CDR2 is SQIVND (reference sequence). The CDR3 loop reads CATASDRDRGISYGYTF. CDR3 DNA: TGTGCCACCGCCTCCGACCGGGACAGGGGGATAAGCTATGGCTACACCTTC.

CDR3 sequence (DNA): TGTGCCAGCAGCCCCTACCCCCGGGTCTCTAATGAAAAACTGTTTTTT. It specifies CASSPYPRVSNEKLFF. The chain has TRBV7-6 and TRBJ1-4; no clear D gene. The CDR3 runs 16 residues. The ends were cut back, 5 bases at V and 3 bases at J, with 16 bases in the middle. Germline loops: CDR1 SGHVS, CDR2 FNYEAQ.

Here the CDR3 DNA reads TGCGCCAGCAGTGAGTCGAGGACTATCACAGATACGCAGTATTTT. Protein product: CASSESRTITDTQYF. The chain uses TRBV10-1 and TRBJ2-3; D is perhaps TRBD2 (6 bases). The CDR3 runs to 15 residues. Trimming took off 0 bases at V and 2 bases at J, with 9 bases between the two ends. Germline V gene sequence: CDR1 WNHNN, CDR2 SYGVQD (reference sequence).

This clone has a handful of counts. The V call is TRBV28, the J call TRBJ2-7; 9 bases align to TRBD2. Germline V gene sequence: CDR1 MDHEN, CDR2 SYDVKM. The CDR3 consists of 17 residues. The ends lost 1 base at V and 5 bases at J; junction bases unmatched: 12. CDR3 protein: CASSLFETSGRRNEQYF. The DNA for the CDR3 is TGTGCCAGCAGTTTATTCGAGACTAGCGGCCGCAGAAACGAGCAGTACTTC.

The CDR3 here is CASTPTGDSNQPQHF. The CDR3 region has the DNA TGTGCCAGTACCCCGACAGGGGATAGCAATCAGCCCCAGCATTTT. The rearrangement uses TRBV19 and TRBJ1-5; 8 bases fit TRBD1. This CDR3 is 15 amino acids long. V trimming: 7 bases; J trimming: 0 bases; junction bases outside the gene matches: 5. Germline lookup yields CDR1 LNHDA and CDR2 SQIVND (reference sequence).

This chain joins TRBV2 and TRBJ2-3, with a tentative D call TRBD2 (5 bases). Germline CDR1 and CDR2: SNHLY and FYNNEI. The CDR3 spans 15 residues. Trimming cost V 3 bases and J 0 bases, with 10 bases left between them. CDR3 nucleotides: TGTGCCAGCAGTGATAGACTATATAGCACAGATACGCAGTATTTT. Its translation: CASSDRLYSTDTQYF.

This sequence joins TRBV18 and TRBJ1-1; D not certain. Germline loops: CDR1 KGHSH, CDR2 LQKENI. CDR3 length: 12 amino acids. Deletions cut 6 bases from V and 3 bases from J, with 8 bases between. The DNA for the CDR3 is TGTGCCAGCTCCCTCCGGGACACTGAAGCTTTCTTT. Residues: CASSLRDTEAFF.

Worth noting for this clone: Other DNA sequences in the sample encode the same CDR3. The chain carries TRBV29-1 and TRBJ2-5; 9 bases align to TRBD2. The CDR3 has 14 amino acids. Trimming took 8 bases from V and 5 from J; bases not matched to a gene: 12. Germline CDR1 SQVTM, CDR2 ANQGSEA. The CDR3 loop is CSPDGTSLWETQYF. The CDR3 bases are TGCAGCCCTGATGGGACTAGCCTCTGGGAGACCCAGTACTTC.

The rearrangement links TRBV4-2 to TRBJ1-2; D gene uncertain. The CDR3 sequence is 17 residues long. Germline-derived CDR1 and CDR2 are LGHNA and YNFKEQ. The ends were cut back, 3 bases at V and 0 bases at J, with 17 bases in the middle. The CDR3 DNA is TGTGCCAGCAGCCAGGTACCCCCCCGGTCGACTAACTATGGCTACACCTTC. Translating gives CASSQVPPRSTNYGYTF.

The V and J genes are TRBV7-9 and TRBJ1-1; 8 bases are shared with TRBD1. Germline lookup yields CDR1 SEHNR and CDR2 FQNEAQ (reference sequence). After removal of 4 bases from V and 4 bases from J, the junction contained 14 bases not matched to a gene. This CDR3 spans 17 amino acids. The CDR3 sequence: CASSSPGIRGLGTEAFF. The CDR3 DNA reads as TGTGCCAGCAGCTCCCCAGGGATCAGGGGGCTAGGCACTGAAGCTTTCTTT.

This clone was seen only once. The V and J genes are TRBV18 and TRBJ1-1; D ambiguous. CDR1 KGHSH and CDR2 LQKENI come from the germline V gene. The CDR3 has 15 amino acids. The germline V and J ends were trimmed by 2 bases and 0 bases, with 10 bases remaining between them. CDR3 bases: TGTGCCAGCTCACCAACGGCCGGGGTGAACACTGAAGCTTTCTTT. This gives the protein CASSPTAGVNTEAFF.

The chain is built from TRBV5-4 and TRBJ2-5, with 8 positions matching TRBD2. This CDR3 region has 15 residues. Trimming cost V 5 bases and J 5 bases; bases outside gene matches: 11. CDR1 is SGHNT and CDR2 is YYREEE in the germline V gene (reference sequence). The CDR3 sequence: CASRVRGGNLETQYF. As DNA, the CDR3 is TGTGCCAGCAGGGTACGGGGGGGCAACCTTGAGACCCAGTACTTC. Filled out from reference TRBV5-4 and TRBJ2-5, the complete variable domain reads ETGVTQSPTHLIKTRGQQVTLRCSSQSGHNTVSWYQQALGQGPQFIFQYYREEENGRGNFPPRFSGLQFPNYSSELNVNALELDDSALYLCASRVRGGNLETQYFGPGTRLLVL.

The V and J genes are TRBV30 and TRBJ2-7, with 7 bases lining up with TRBD1. Germline loops: CDR1 GTSNPN, CDR2 SVGIG (reference sequence). There are 13 residues in the CDR3. The junction had 4 bases not matched to a gene; V was cut back by 2 bases and J by 3 bases. The CDR3 DNA reads as TGTGCCTGGAGTCGGACAGGCCTCTACGAGCAGTACTTC. Protein: CAWSRTGLYEQYF.

V gene TRBV5-6 combines with J gene TRBJ1-5, with 9 bases identical to TRBD1. J was trimmed by 4 bases and V by 0 bases; bases with no gene match: 2. The CDR3 is made up of 15 amino acids. In germline, CDR1 is SGHDT, CDR2 YYEEEE. In DNA, the CDR3 is TGTGCCAGCAGCTTGGCCGGACAGGGGAATCAGCCCCAGCATTTT. Protein: CASSLAGQGNQPQHF.

This sequence joins TRBV4-1 and TRBJ1-2, with 7 bases matching TRBD1. This CDR3 is 15 amino acids long. The V gene's germline CDR1 is MGHRA and CDR2 YSYEKL. Trimming removed 2 bases from V and 2 bases from J; junction bases left unmatched: 5. Here the CDR3 reads CASSQPRTGNYGYTF. The CDR3 bases are TGCGCCAGCAGCCAACCCAGGACAGGAAACTATGGCTACACCTTC.